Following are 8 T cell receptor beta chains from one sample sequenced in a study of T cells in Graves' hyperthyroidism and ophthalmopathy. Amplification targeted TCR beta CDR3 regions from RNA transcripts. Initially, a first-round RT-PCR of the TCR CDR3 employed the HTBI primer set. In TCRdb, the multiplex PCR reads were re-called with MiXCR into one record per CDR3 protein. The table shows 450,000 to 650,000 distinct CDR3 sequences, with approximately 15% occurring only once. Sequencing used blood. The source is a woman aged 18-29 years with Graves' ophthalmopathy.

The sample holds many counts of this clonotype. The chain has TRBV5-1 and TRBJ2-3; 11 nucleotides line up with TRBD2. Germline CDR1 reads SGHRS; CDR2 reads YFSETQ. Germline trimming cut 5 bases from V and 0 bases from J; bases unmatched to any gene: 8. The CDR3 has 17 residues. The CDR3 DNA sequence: TGCGCCAGCAGTTCCGGGACTAGCGGCCTGAGCACAGATACGCAGTATTTT. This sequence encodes CASSSGTSGLSTDTQYF.

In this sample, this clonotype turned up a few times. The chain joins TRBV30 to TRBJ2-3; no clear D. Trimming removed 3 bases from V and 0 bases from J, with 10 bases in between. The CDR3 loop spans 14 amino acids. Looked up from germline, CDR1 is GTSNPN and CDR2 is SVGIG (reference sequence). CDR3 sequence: CAWRGLVSTDTQYF. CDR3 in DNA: TGTGCCTGGAGGGGATTAGTTAGCACAGATACGCAGTATTTT.

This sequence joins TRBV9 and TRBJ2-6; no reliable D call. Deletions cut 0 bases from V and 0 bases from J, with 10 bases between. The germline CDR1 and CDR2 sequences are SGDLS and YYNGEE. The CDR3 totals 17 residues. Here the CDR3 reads CASSVGPLNSGANVLTF. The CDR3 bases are TGTGCCAGCAGCGTAGGGCCGCTGAACTCTGGGGCCAACGTCCTGACTTTC. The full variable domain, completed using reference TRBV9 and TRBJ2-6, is DSGVTQTPKHLITATGQRVTLRCSPRSGDLSVYWYQQSLDQGLQFLIQYYNGEERAKGNILERFSAQQFPDLHSELNLSSLELGDSALYFCASSVGPLNSGANVLTFGAGSRLTVL.

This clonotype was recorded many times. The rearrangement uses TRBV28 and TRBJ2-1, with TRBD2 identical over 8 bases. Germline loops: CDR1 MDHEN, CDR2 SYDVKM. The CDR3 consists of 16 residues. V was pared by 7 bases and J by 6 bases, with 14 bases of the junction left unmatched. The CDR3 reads CASNVAGNQDFNEQFF. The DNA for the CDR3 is TGTGCCAGCAACGTAGCGGGAAATCAGGATTTCAATGAGCAGTTCTTC.

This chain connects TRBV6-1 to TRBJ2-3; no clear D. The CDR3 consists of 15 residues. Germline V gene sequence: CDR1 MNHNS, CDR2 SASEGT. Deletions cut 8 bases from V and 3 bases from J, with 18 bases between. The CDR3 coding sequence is TGTGCCAGCGGTGTACCGGACCCGCAAACAGATACGCAGTATTTT. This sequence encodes CASGVPDPQTDTQYF.

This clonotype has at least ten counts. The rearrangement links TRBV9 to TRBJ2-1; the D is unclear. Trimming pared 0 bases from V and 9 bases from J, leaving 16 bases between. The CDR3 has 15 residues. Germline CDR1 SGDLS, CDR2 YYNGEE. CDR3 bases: TGTGCCAGCAGCGTAGATGGCGGCAGCACCAGTGAGCAGTTCTTC. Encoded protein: CASSVDGGSTSEQFF.

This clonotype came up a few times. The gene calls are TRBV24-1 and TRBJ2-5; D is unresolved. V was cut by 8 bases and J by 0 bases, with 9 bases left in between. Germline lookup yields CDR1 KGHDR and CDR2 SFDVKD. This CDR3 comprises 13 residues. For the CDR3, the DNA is TGTGCCACCACCCCGGAGTACCAAGAGACCCAGTACTTC. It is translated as CATTPEYQETQYF.

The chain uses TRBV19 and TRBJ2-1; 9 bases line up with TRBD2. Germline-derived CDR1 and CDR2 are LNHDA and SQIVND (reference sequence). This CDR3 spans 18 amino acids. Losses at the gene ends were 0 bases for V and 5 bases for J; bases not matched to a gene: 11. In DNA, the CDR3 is TGTGCCAGTAGTATAGACGGATCCATAGCGGGAGTTGACAATGAGCAGTTCTTC. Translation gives CASSIDGSIAGVDNEQFF.